This TCR beta chain was found in a study of blood T cells in healthy people across ages. The authors ran a second PCR of 7 to 11 cycles using a sample-barcoded 5' primer and a J-beta primer mix. TCRdb ran MiXCR on the 5' RACE reads and lists one entry per CDR3 protein. The data contain approximately 850,000 distinct CDR3 sequences, roughly 44% of them singletons. Germline lookup yields CDR1 LGHNA and CDR2 YSLEER. The J segment lost 4 bases and the V segment lost 4 bases, leaving 5 bases of the junction unmatched. CDR3 length: 14 amino acids. The sequence was collected from a man between 60 and 75 years old in good health. The chain links TRBV4-3 to TRBJ2-7, with 9 bases that match TRBD2. Sequencing used blood. Here the CDR3 reads CASSRSGGEYEQYF. The CDR3 DNA reads TGCGCCAGCAGCCGTAGCGGGGGAGAGTACGAGCAGTACTTC.